The sequence of this T cell receptor (beta chain) was determined in a study of human T cells and chemical hapten exposure. Whole-study results and caveats: TCRs exceeding 1 in 1000 frequency stayed unchanged with DPC sensitization. Because they had alopecia, donors may respond immunologically unlike healthy people.

Stated time point: patch test 3, about 24 weeks after DPC sensitization. Treatment given: therapeutic diphenylcyclopropenone sensitization with weekly scalp DPC. This clonotype was seen a few times. Antigen: not known. In TCRdb, the RACE reads were re-called with MiXCR into one record per CDR3 protein. The table lists some 170,000 distinct CDR3 sequences, 25% to 35% of them singletons, with 2.1% in the top ten. The receptor was derived from a woman aged 18-29 years with alopecia areata. Some clones in this sample may be carry-over from other donors' samples. The sample in question was whole blood, obtained in connection with sensitization to the hapten diphenylcyclopropenone (DPC).

As DNA, the CDR3 is TGTGCCAGCAGTTTTCCCGAGCAGTACTTC. Translating gives CASSFPEQYF. This chain uses TRBV28 with TRBJ2-7; D remains unclear. CDR1 and CDR2 from the germline V gene are MDHEN and SYDVKM. Trimming took off 3 bases at V and 6 bases at J, with 3 bases between the two ends. The CDR3 has 10 residues.